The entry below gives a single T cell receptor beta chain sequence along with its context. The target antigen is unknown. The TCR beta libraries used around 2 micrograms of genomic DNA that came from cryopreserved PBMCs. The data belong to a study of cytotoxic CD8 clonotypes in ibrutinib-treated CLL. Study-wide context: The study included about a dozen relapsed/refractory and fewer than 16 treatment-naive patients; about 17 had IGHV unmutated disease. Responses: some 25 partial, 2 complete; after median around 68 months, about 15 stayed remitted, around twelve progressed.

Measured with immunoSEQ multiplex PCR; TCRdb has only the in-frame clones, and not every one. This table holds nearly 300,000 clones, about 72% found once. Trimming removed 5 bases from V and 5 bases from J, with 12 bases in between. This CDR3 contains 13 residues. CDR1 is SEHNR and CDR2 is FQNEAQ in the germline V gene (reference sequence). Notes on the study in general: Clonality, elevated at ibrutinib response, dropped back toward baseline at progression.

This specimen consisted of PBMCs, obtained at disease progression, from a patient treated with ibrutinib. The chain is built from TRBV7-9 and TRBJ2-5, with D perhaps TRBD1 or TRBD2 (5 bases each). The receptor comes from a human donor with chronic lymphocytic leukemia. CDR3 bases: TGTGCCAGCAGCCCGGGGCGGATGGAGACCCAGTACTTC. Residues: CASSPGRMETQYF.